These 23 T cell receptor beta chains were sequenced from one sample in a study of cytomegalovirus exposure and HLA in healthy donors. 13 Jbeta primers and 60 Vbeta primers were used for the PCR. TCRdb's copy holds only in-frame clones and misses some; the assay was immunoSEQ multiplex PCR. The sample holds about 190,000 clones, over 70% seen once. The sample comprised PBMCs. The receptors here all came from a woman aged 18-29 years in good health and CMV-seropositive.

This clone turned up a few times. The chain carries TRBV11-2 and TRBJ1-3; tentatively, D is TRBD1 (5 bases). This CDR3 is built from 15 residues. The V gene's germline CDR1 is SGHAT and CDR2 FQNNGV. V was shortened by 3 bases and J by 6 bases, with 15 bases between the two germline ends. CDR3 sequence (DNA): TGTGCCAGCAGCTTCCTCCCCGACAGTTCAAACACCATATATTTT. It yields the protein CASSFLPDSSNTIYF.

This chain connects TRBV2 to TRBJ1-2; 9 positions agree with TRBD1. This CDR3 has 13 residues. V lost 7 bases and J lost 8; bases outside the gene matches: 8. Per germline, CDR1 SNHLY and CDR2 FYNNEI. CDR3 DNA sequence: TGTGCCAGCACTCCGACAGGGGGAGGCGGCTACACCTTC. Its protein is CASTPTGGGGYTF.

J is TRBJ1-5 and V is TRBV5-6; D may be TRBD1 (5 bases). Trimming removed 1 base at V and 2 bases at J, with 10 bases between. CDR3 size: 15 residues. CDR1 and CDR2 (germline): SGHDT, YYEEEE. The CDR3 sequence is CASSLNGGGNQPQHF. The CDR3 DNA reads as TGTGCCAGCAGCTTGAACGGAGGGGGCAATCAGCCCCAGCATTTT. Looking up the rest from reference TRBV5-6 and TRBJ1-5 gives the full variable domain: DAGVTQSPTHLIKTRGQQVTLRCSPKSGHDTVSWYQQALGQGPQFIFQYYEEEERQRGNFPDRFSGHQFPNYSSELNVNALLLGDSALYLCASSLNGGGNQPQHFGDGTRLSIL.

V usage is TRBV5-6 and J usage is TRBJ2-5, with 9 bases identical to TRBD1. This CDR3 has 16 residues. Unmatched junction bases numbered 6, after V lost 1 base and J lost 2 bases. Germline CDR1 and CDR2: SGHDT and YYEEEE. CDR3 sequence reads: CASSLFGTGLQETQYF. CDR3 in DNA: TGTGCCAGCAGCTTGTTTGGGACAGGGTTGCAAGAGACCCAGTACTTC.

This chain uses TRBV29-1 with TRBJ1-1, with no clear D. Germline V CDR1 and CDR2: SQVTM, ANQGSEA. V shed 1 base and J shed 2 bases, with 5 bases lying between them. The CDR3 totals 12 residues. The CDR3 coding sequence is TGCAGCGTTGAAGGGAGAAACACTGAAGCTTTCTTT. Translation: CSVEGRNTEAFF.

This clone was detected a few times. Other DNA sequences in the sample encode the same CDR3. The rearrangement links TRBV27 to TRBJ1-1, with TRBD1 identical over 9 bases. Per the germline V gene, CDR1 is MNHEY and CDR2 is SMNVEV (reference sequence). CDR3 length equals 14 residues. With 2 bases clipped from V and 5 bases from J, the junction kept 3 bases outside the gene matches. CDR3 coding DNA: TGTGCCAGCAGTTTAACAGGGGGCGTAACTGAAGCTTTCTTT. It specifies CASSLTGGVTEAFF.

This sequence joins TRBV5-1 and TRBJ2-2; D perhaps matches TRBD1 (6 bases). Trimming pared 2 bases from V and 7 bases from J, leaving 18 bases between. CDR3 length: 16 amino acids. Germline CDR1 is SGHRS and CDR2 is YFSETQ. The CDR3 loop is CASSLQGDPSSGELFF. CDR3 coding DNA: TGCGCCAGCAGCTTACAGGGTGACCCGAGTAGCGGGGAGCTGTTTTTT.

This clone was picked up one time. This chain joins TRBV4-1 and TRBJ2-7, with a tentative D call TRBD1 (5 bases). V was trimmed by 10 bases and J by 2 bases, leaving 21 bases between them. This CDR3 contains 15 residues. Germline values: CDR1 MGHRA, CDR2 YSYEKL. CDR3 protein: CATTYRTPYAYEQYF. CDR3 DNA sequence: TGCGCCACCACCTACCGGACACCATACGCCTACGAGCAGTACTTC.

The chain links TRBV6-5 to TRBJ1-1; D is undetermined. CDR3 length: 13 amino acids. V shed 8 bases and J shed 0 bases, with 10 bases lying between them. Germline CDR1 and CDR2: MNHEY and SVGAGI. The CDR3 here is CASLGFMNTEAFF. The CDR3 nucleotides are TGTGCCAGCTTGGGCTTTATGAACACTGAAGCTTTCTTT.

The J gene is TRBJ2-7, the V gene TRBV28; D gene ambiguous. V was shortened by 2 bases and J by 2 bases, with 10 bases between the two germline ends. The CDR3 is 14 residues long. Germline V gene lookup returns CDR1 MDHEN and CDR2 SYDVKM. CDR3 in amino acids: CASSLVTATYEQYF. CDR3 nucleotide sequence: TGTGCCAGCAGTTTAGTAACAGCTACCTACGAGCAGTACTTC.

This chain uses TRBV30 with TRBJ1-4, with a possible D match to TRBD1 (5 bases). V was clipped by 4 bases and J by 0 bases, with 12 bases between them. Germline V gene data show CDR1 as GTSNPN and CDR2 as SVGIG (reference sequence). CDR3 length equals 15 residues. CDR3 protein: CAWTVDRTTNEKLFF. The CDR3 DNA follows: TGTGCCTGGACCGTTGACAGAACAACTAATGAAAAACTGTTTTTT.

The chain joins TRBV30 to TRBJ2-5; TRBD1 matches at 7 bases. The CDR3 spans 13 residues. CDR1 is GTSNPN and CDR2 is SVGIG in the germline V gene (reference sequence). V lost 3 bases, J lost 5 bases, and 6 bases stayed unmatched. The CDR3 here is CAWRTTGAETQYF. The CDR3 DNA reads TGTGCCTGGAGGACAACAGGGGCCGAGACCCAGTACTTC.

The chain is built from TRBV7-9 and TRBJ1-2; 7 nucleotides align to TRBD1. CDR1 is SEHNR, CDR2 FQNEAQ, per germline (reference sequence). The CDR3 contains 14 residues. J gave up 3 bases and V 5 bases, and 6 bases lay outside the gene matches. The CDR3 sequence is CASSRDRAHYGYTF. DNA of the CDR3: TGTGCCAGCAGCCGAGACAGGGCTCACTATGGCTACACCTTC.

This chain joins TRBV9 and TRBJ2-7, with TRBD2 matching 9 bases. Germline CDR1 SGDLS, CDR2 YYNGEE. This CDR3 contains 16 residues. The V segment lost 3 bases and the J segment 2 bases; nucleotides outside the gene matches: 9. The CDR3 coding sequence is TGTGCCAGCAGCGCGGGGGGCGGGGGGGGAGCCTACGAGCAGTACTTC. Translation gives CASSAGGGGGAYEQYF.

The CDR3 coding sequence is TGTGCCAGCAGCGTAGTGGCAGGGGTAACTGGAAACACCATATATTTT. This codes for CASSVVAGVTGNTIYF. The chain combines TRBV9 with TRBJ1-3; possible D gene TRBD1, 6 bases. Germline V gene data show CDR1 as SGDLS and CDR2 as YYNGEE. The V and J ends lost 0 bases and 2 bases respectively, with 12 bases between them. The CDR3 is 16 amino acids. Filled out from reference TRBV9 and TRBJ1-3, the complete variable domain reads DSGVTQTPKHLITATGQRVTLRCSPRSGDLSVYWYQQSLDQGLQFLIQYYNGEERAKGNILERFSAQQFPDLHSELNLSSLELGDSALYFCASSVVAGVTGNTIYFGEGSWLTVV.

The chain employs TRBV7-3 and TRBJ1-5; tentatively, D is TRBD1 (5 bases). The CDR3 consists of 14 residues. The germline V gene encodes CDR1 SGHTA and CDR2 FQGTGA. V shed 4 bases and J shed 3 bases, with 10 bases lying between them. CDR3: CASSYDSSNQPQHF. The CDR3 bases are TGTGCCAGCAGCTACGACAGCTCCAATCAGCCCCAGCATTTT. The whole variable domain, remainder taken from reference TRBV7-3 and TRBJ1-5, is GAGVSQTPSNKVTEKGKYVELRCDPISGHTALYWYRQSLGQGPEFLIYFQGTGAADDSGLPNDRFFAVRPEGSVSTLKIQRTERGDSAVYLCASSYDSSNQPQHFGDGTRLSIL.

This clone showed up just once. The V and J genes are TRBV7-2 and TRBJ2-3, with 7 nucleotides matching TRBD2. The CDR3 totals 15 residues. The trim removed 1 base at V and 1 base at J, leaving 2 bases unmatched. The V gene's germline CDR1 is SGHTA and CDR2 FQGNSA. CDR3 bases: TGTGCCAGCAGCTTAGGGGGGGGAGGCACAGATACGCAGTATTTT. It is translated as CASSLGGGGTDTQYF.

The V gene is TRBV25-1, the J gene TRBJ2-1; maybe TRBD1 (6 bases). Germline V gene sequence: CDR1 MGHDK, CDR2 SYGVNS. This CDR3 has 15 residues. V lost 2 bases and J 4 bases, leaving 12 bases between the germline ends. CDR3 coding DNA: TGTGCCAGCAGTGAAAGGGGGTTCTTATACAATGAGCAGTTCTTC. It yields the protein CASSERGFLYNEQFF.

The chain is built from TRBV7-9 and TRBJ2-3; TRBD2 might be the D (5 bases). The CDR3 has 17 residues. Germline loops: CDR1 SEHNR, CDR2 FQNEAQ (reference sequence). V was shortened by 0 bases and J by 1 base, with 14 bases between the two germline ends. CDR3 nucleotides: TGTGCCAGCAGCTTAGCCGGACTTCGGGGTGGCACAGATACGCAGTATTTT. Encoded protein: CASSLAGLRGGTDTQYF.

This chain connects TRBV5-1 to TRBJ2-2; 7 nucleotides line up with TRBD1. Germline CDR1 and CDR2: SGHRS and YFSETQ. V gave up 4 bases and J gave up 5 bases; unmatched junction bases: 5. This CDR3 spans 14 amino acids. The CDR3 reads CASSPNRGTGELFF. CDR3 nucleotide sequence: TGCGCCAGCAGCCCTAACAGGGGAACCGGGGAGCTGTTTTTT.

This chain links TRBV14 with TRBJ2-1; perhaps TRBD2 as D (6 bases). From germline, CDR1 is SGHDN and CDR2 FVKESK. Trimming shortened V by 4 bases and J by 7 bases, and 17 bases separated the two germline ends. The CDR3 totals 15 residues. The chain's CDR3 is CASSPFIRSGNEQFF. The CDR3 DNA sequence: TGTGCCAGCAGCCCTTTCATACGAAGCGGGAATGAGCAGTTCTTC.

J is TRBJ1-6 and V is TRBV7-6, with 7 bases that match TRBD1. This CDR3 has 14 residues. Germline lookup yields CDR1 SGHVS and CDR2 FNYEAQ. V lost 1 base to trimming and J lost 7 bases; unmatched junction nucleotides: 1. The CDR3 nucleotides read TGTGCCAGCAGCTTAGTGGGACAGAATTCACCCCTCCACTTT. Translating it yields CASSLVGQNSPLHF.

CDR3 sequence (DNA): TGTGCCAGCTTCGGGGGGGCGAGCGGCTACACCTTC. This codes for CASFGGASGYTF. This chain uses TRBV6-5 with TRBJ1-2; a weak D match, TRBD1 (6 bases). Trimming pared 8 bases from V and 8 bases from J, leaving 15 bases between. The CDR3 length is 12 residues. Germline values: CDR1 MNHEY, CDR2 SVGAGI.